The rows below give T cell receptor beta chains drawn from one sample of a study of T cell responses to AZD1222 COVID-19 vaccine. The repertoire was sequenced with immunoSEQ multiplex PCR; TCRdb's copy has only in-frame clones and lacks some. Among around 270,000 clones listed, about 94% were seen once. The material was peripheral blood, obtained 28 days after the second AZD1222 dose. These receptors were taken from an adult who received the AZD1222 COVID-19 vaccine. The CDR3 runs from the conserved cysteine through the conserved F or W. The D gene is left open where the match is weak. Size values are once, few and many counts, or a class for expanded clones, and some rows have none.

D gene: TRBD2
J gene: TRBJ2-1
clone size: -
V gene: TRBV4-3
CDR3 DNA: TGCGCCAGCAGCCAAGATAGGACTAGCGTATATGAGCAGTTCTTC
CDR3 protein: CASSQDRTSVYEQFF

D gene: TRBD2
J gene: TRBJ2-1
clone size: -
V gene: TRBV5-4
CDR3 DNA: TGTGCCAGCAGCCCCCCACTAGCGGGGGCCCCCGATGAGCAGTTCTTC
CDR3 protein: CASSPPLAGAPDEQFF

D gene: TRBD1
J gene: TRBJ2-3
clone size: once
V gene: TRBV2
CDR3 DNA: TGTGCCAGCAGGTTGGACAGGGCCAGGAGGGTGAGCACAGATACGCAGTATTTT
CDR3 protein: CASRLDRARRVSTDTQYF

D gene: TRBD1
J gene: TRBJ1-4
clone size: once
V gene: TRBV19
CDR3 DNA: TGTGCCAGTGGGACAGGTGGACCTGCAACTAATGAAAAACTGTTTTTT
CDR3 protein: CASGTGGPATNEKLFF

D gene: -
J gene: TRBJ2-3
clone size: -
V gene: TRBV4-3
CDR3 DNA: TGCGCCAGCAGCCAAGGCGCAGATACGCAGTATTTT
CDR3 protein: CASSQGADTQYF

D gene: TRBD2
J gene: TRBJ2-7
clone size: -
V gene: TRBV10-2
CDR3 DNA: TGCGCCAGCAAACTGGGACTAGCGGGCTCCTACGAGCAGTACTTC
CDR3 protein: CASKLGLAGSYEQYF

D gene: -
J gene: TRBJ1-3
clone size: -
V gene: TRBV29-1
CDR3 DNA: TGCAGCGTTGAGAAGACAGGACCTGGCGGAAACACCATATATTTT
CDR3 protein: CSVEKTGPGGNTIYF

D gene: -
J gene: TRBJ2-7
clone size: -
V gene: TRBV28
CDR3 DNA: TGTGCCAGCAGGGTTGGCGGTTACGAGCAGTACTTC
CDR3 protein: CASRVGGYEQYF

D gene: -
J gene: TRBJ2-1
clone size: -
V gene: TRBV9
CDR3 DNA: TGTGCCAGCACGGTCGGGGAACCGTCCTACAATGAGCAGTTCTTC
CDR3 protein: CASTVGEPSYNEQFF

D gene: TRBD1
J gene: TRBJ1-1
clone size: -
V gene: TRBV19
CDR3 DNA: TGTGCCAGTAGTGTGCTCCCGGGACAGGGAAACACTGAAGCTTTCTTT
CDR3 protein: CASSVLPGQGNTEAFF

D gene: -
J gene: TRBJ1-2
clone size: -
V gene: TRBV19
CDR3 DNA: TGTGCCAGTAGTATCGCGAGGGGCTATGGCTACACCTTC
CDR3 protein: CASSIARGYGYTF

D gene: -
J gene: TRBJ2-1
clone size: -
V gene: TRBV7-8
CDR3 DNA: TGTGCCAGCAGCTTAGGGCCCCCAGGCAATGAGCAGTTCTTC
CDR3 protein: CASSLGPPGNEQFF

D gene: -
J gene: TRBJ2-1
clone size: -
V gene: TRBV9
CDR3 DNA: TGTGCCAGCAGCGCCTCGACAGGAGCAAACCGAAATGAGCAGTTCTTC
CDR3 protein: CASSASTGANRNEQFF

D gene: -
J gene: TRBJ2-3
clone size: -
V gene: TRBV11-2
CDR3 DNA: TGTGCCAGCAGCTTGCGGTGGCAGGGGAAAGATACGCAGTATTTT
CDR3 protein: CASSLRWQGKDTQYF

D gene: TRBD2
J gene: TRBJ2-7
clone size: -
V gene: TRBV7-2
CDR3 DNA: TGTGCCAGCAGCTTACCGGGACTAGCGGGAGGGTACGAGCAGTACTTC
CDR3 protein: CASSLPGLAGGYEQYF

D gene: TRBD1
J gene: TRBJ1-2
clone size: -
V gene: TRBV5-1
CDR3 DNA: TGCGCCAGCAGCTTGGAGTTCCAACAGGGGCCCAATTTC
CDR3 protein: CASSLEFQQGPNF

D gene: TRBD1
J gene: TRBJ1-5
clone size: -
V gene: TRBV28
CDR3 DNA: TGTGCCAGCAGTACGACAGGGCCCGCCCAGCATTTT
CDR3 protein: CASSTTGPAQHF

D gene: -
J gene: TRBJ1-4
clone size: -
V gene: TRBV28
CDR3 DNA: TGTGCCAGCAGCCAGCGGGGACATGGTAATGAAAAACTGTTTTTT
CDR3 protein: CASSQRGHGNEKLFF

D gene: -
J gene: TRBJ2-6
clone size: -
V gene: TRBV5-1
CDR3 DNA: TGCGCCAGCAGCTTCCCAGGGATAAGCTCTGGGGCCAACGTCCTGACTTTC
CDR3 protein: CASSFPGISSGANVLTF

D gene: -
J gene: TRBJ2-3
clone size: -
V gene: TRBV18
CDR3 DNA: TGTGCCAGCTCACCTAGAGGTGATACGCAGTATTTT
CDR3 protein: CASSPRGDTQYF

D gene: TRBD2
J gene: TRBJ2-7
clone size: -
V gene: TRBV20-1
CDR3 DNA: TGCAGTGCTAGTATACTAGCGGACGTCCGTAGGTACGAGCAGTACTTC
CDR3 protein: CSASILADVRRYEQYF

D gene: -
J gene: TRBJ1-1
clone size: once
V gene: TRBV3-1/TRBV3-2
CDR3 DNA: TGTGCCAGCAAGGGGGACACTAAGAACACTGAAGCTTTCTTT
CDR3 protein: CASKGDTKNTEAFF

D gene: -
J gene: TRBJ1-1
clone size: -
V gene: TRBV28
CDR3 DNA: TGTGCCAGCATCAGGATCCAGGCCCCTGAAGCTTTCTTT
CDR3 protein: CASIRIQAPEAFF

D gene: TRBD1
J gene: TRBJ1-6
clone size: -
V gene: TRBV5-1
CDR3 DNA: TGCGCCAGCAGCTTCGGACAGGCTAGCTATAATTCACCCCTCCACTTT
CDR3 protein: CASSFGQASYNSPLHF

D gene: TRBD2
J gene: TRBJ2-7
clone size: -
V gene: TRBV11-2
CDR3 DNA: TGTGCCAGCAGCTTAGGGGAGTGGGGGGGTTCCTACGAGCAGTACTTC
CDR3 protein: CASSLGEWGGSYEQYF

D gene: TRBD1
J gene: TRBJ1-4
clone size: -
V gene: TRBV7-8
CDR3 DNA: TGTGCCAGCAGCAGGGACAGGGGGAGTGAAAAACTGTTTTTT
CDR3 protein: CASSRDRGSEKLFF

D gene: -
J gene: TRBJ2-7
clone size: -
V gene: TRBV30
CDR3 DNA: TGTGCCTGGAGTAGCGGGACATGGCGGTCTTACGAGCAGTACTTC
CDR3 protein: CAWSSGTWRSYEQYF

D gene: -
J gene: TRBJ1-1
clone size: once
V gene: TRBV27
CDR3 DNA: TGTGCCAGCAGCGAGGCGGGGGCTGAAGCTTTCTTT
CDR3 protein: CASSEAGAEAFF

D gene: -
J gene: TRBJ2-7
clone size: -
V gene: TRBV20-1
CDR3 DNA: TGCAGTGCCCGGCAGGGCTCCGAGCAGTACTTC
CDR3 protein: CSARQGSEQYF

D gene: -
J gene: TRBJ2-2
clone size: -
V gene: TRBV7-9
CDR3 DNA: TGTGCCAGCAGCTTAGTCCCGACAGAGAACACCGGGGAGCTGTTTTTT
CDR3 protein: CASSLVPTENTGELFF

D gene: -
J gene: TRBJ1-3
clone size: -
V gene: TRBV7-9
CDR3 DNA: TGTGCCAGCAGCAATCAGGGGCTAGAAGGAAACACCATATATTTT
CDR3 protein: CASSNQGLEGNTIYF

D gene: -
J gene: TRBJ1-2
clone size: -
V gene: TRBV9
CDR3 DNA: TGTGCCAGCAGCGTCGGGACGGATTATGGCTACACCTTC
CDR3 protein: CASSVGTDYGYTF

D gene: TRBD2
J gene: TRBJ2-1
clone size: -
V gene: TRBV4-3
CDR3 DNA: TGCGCCAGCAGCCAAAAGGTCCCGCCACTAGCGGGAAAGAATGAGCAGTTCTTC
CDR3 protein: CASSQKVPPLAGKNEQFF

D gene: TRBD1
J gene: TRBJ2-2
clone size: -
V gene: TRBV24-1
CDR3 DNA: TGTGCCACCAGGCAGGGGGCTTCCGGGGAGCTGTTTTTT
CDR3 protein: CATRQGASGELFF